This TCR beta chain was found in a study of T cell responses to AZD1222 COVID-19 vaccine. Overall study results and limits: Repertoire sampling was restricted to post-peak T cell response timepoints. Spike-specific TCR breadth rose after two AZD1222 doses, and depth rose as well.

Germline CDR1 SGHKS, CDR2 YYEKEE (reference sequence). This CDR3 contains 14 residues. V shed 0 bases and J shed 8 bases, with 11 bases lying between them. On this clone itself: What it recognizes is unknown.

The method was immunoSEQ multiplex PCR; TCRdb's version includes in-frame clones alone and lacks a portion of them. The data hold some 110,000 clones, with around 89% observed a single time. The starting material was peripheral blood, obtained on day 0 of AZD1222 vaccination. This chain uses TRBV5-5 with TRBJ1-4, with D tentatively TRBD1 (6 bases). This TCR came from an adult in good health. The CDR3 is CASSLGGPGEKLFF. Written as DNA, the CDR3 is TGTGCCAGCAGCTTGGGGGGGCCGGGGGAAAAACTGTTTTTT.